Below are 17 T cell receptor beta chains sequenced from a single sample in a study of blood T cell repertoires in COVID-19. Produced via immunoSEQ multiplex PCR; TCRdb's table is partial and in-frame only. The table includes some 400,000 clones, more than 75% detected once. The sequencing input was peripheral blood. The origin of the receptors is a woman aged 60-70 years with COVID-19, enrolled during active disease.

The V and J genes are TRBV25-1 and TRBJ1-2; no firm D call. Between the trimmed V and J ends, which lost 3 bases and 8 bases, there was a span of 13 bases. The CDR3 has 13 amino acids. Germline V gene lookup returns CDR1 MGHDK and CDR2 SYGVNS. Written as DNA, the CDR3 is TGTGCCAGCAGTGAGCGCGGAGTAATAGGCTACACCTTC. Residues: CASSERGVIGYTF.

The rearrangement uses TRBV19 and TRBJ1-1, with a tentative D call TRBD1 (6 bases). Deletions cut 7 bases from V and 1 base from J, with 13 bases between. CDR1 and CDR2 (germline): LNHDA, SQIVND (reference sequence). The CDR3 covers 14 residues. DNA of the CDR3: TGTGCCAGTACCCCAGGGACAAAGAACACTGAAGCTTTCTTT. It specifies CASTPGTKNTEAFF.

The V gene is TRBV6-5, the J gene TRBJ2-3; no clear D gene. Germline CDR1 is MNHEY and CDR2 is SVGAGI. Trimming left V 2 bases short and J 6 bases short, with 15 bases between. CDR3 length: 15 residues. DNA of the CDR3: TGTGCCAGCAGTTACAGGCAGGTAACCACGGATACGCAGTATTTT. Amino acid sequence: CASSYRQVTTDTQYF.

The chain links TRBV7-9 to TRBJ1-2; 7 positions agree with TRBD1. CDR3 length: 15 residues. Trimming removed 5 bases from V and 1 base from J; junction bases left unmatched: 7. Germline values: CDR1 SEHNR, CDR2 FQNEAQ (reference sequence). CDR3 nucleotide sequence: TGTGCCAGCAGCCCGGGGACAGTTTTTAACTATGGCTACACCTTC. This gives the protein CASSPGTVFNYGYTF.

The rearrangement joins TRBV3-1 (or the pseudogene TRBV3-2) to TRBJ2-5; no clear D gene. The CDR3 runs 14 residues. V was clipped by 1 base and J by 5 bases, with 11 bases between them. Germline CDR1 is LGHDT and CDR2 is YNNKEL (reference sequence). CDR3 in DNA: TGTGCCAGCAGCCAAGGGCTAGTAGTGGAGACCCAGTACTTC. Its translation is CASSQGLVVETQYF.

This clone was picked up one time. This sample includes further DNA sequences coding for the same CDR3. The chain links TRBV5-6 to TRBJ1-2; D is uncertain. V dropped 0 bases and J dropped 2 bases, with 5 bases sitting between them. Looked up from germline, CDR1 is SGHDT and CDR2 is YYEEEE. This CDR3 has 13 residues. CDR3: CASSLGRNYGYTF. The CDR3 nucleotides are TGTGCCAGCAGCTTGGGCAGAAACTATGGCTACACCTTC.

The J gene is TRBJ1-1, the V gene TRBV2, with 8 bases lining up with TRBD1. Trimming cost V 9 bases and J 7 bases; bases outside gene matches: 7. CDR1 and CDR2 (germline): SNHLY, FYNNEI. The CDR3 totals 12 residues. The CDR3 region is CASHGTGSEAFF. The CDR3 DNA follows: TGTGCCAGTCACGGGACAGGCAGTGAAGCTTTCTTT.

The chain is built from TRBV19 and TRBJ1-2; D might be TRBD1 (6 bases). The V gene lost 3 bases and the J gene lost 4 bases, with 12 bases spanning the gap. The germline V gene has CDR1 LNHDA and CDR2 SQIVND (reference sequence). The CDR3 is 14 amino acids. The CDR3 loop reads CASSIRGDTYGYTF. The CDR3 nucleotides read TGTGCCAGTAGTATTCGGGGGGACACCTATGGCTACACCTTC.

This clone appeared once. V gene TRBV5-1 combines with J gene TRBJ2-5; D is unresolved. The CDR3 is 11 amino acids. V lost 2 bases and J lost 3, with 2 bases in between. CDR1 and CDR2 (germline): SGHRS, YFSETQ. CDR3 amino acids: CASSFKETQYF. Written as DNA, the CDR3 is TGCGCCAGCAGCTTCAAAGAGACCCAGTACTTC.

This clone appeared a few times. The chain recombines TRBV28 with TRBJ2-7; TRBD1 might be the D (7 bases). CDR1 and CDR2 (germline): MDHEN, SYDVKM. This CDR3 is 15 amino acids long. The V end was cut by 10 bases, the J end by 0 bases, with 19 bases between. CDR3 DNA: TGTGCCACCTGGCGGGACAGCAGGAGCTCCTACGAGCAGTACTTC. It encodes CATWRDSRSSYEQYF.

The chain is built from TRBV11-1 and TRBJ2-2; weak D call: TRBD2 (5 bases). Trimming removed 6 bases at V and 4 bases at J, with 12 bases between. The germline gives CDR1 SGHAT, CDR2 FQDESV (reference sequence). CDR3 length equals 14 residues. This chain's CDR3 is CASSSLAGTGELFF. The CDR3 nucleotides are TGTGCCAGCAGTTCTCTGGCGGGCACCGGGGAGCTGTTTTTT.

CDR3 residues: CASTAGGRTEAFF. The DNA for the CDR3 is TGCGCCAGCACTGCGGGGGGGCGGACTGAAGCTTTCTTT. The gene calls are TRBV10-2 and TRBJ1-1; possibly TRBD1 for D (6 bases). The ends were cut back, 7 bases at V and 5 bases at J, with 14 bases in the middle. CDR1 is WSHSY, CDR2 SAAADI, per germline. CDR3 size: 13 residues.

The rearrangement uses TRBV5-4 and TRBJ1-3, with 9 bases lining up with TRBD1. CDR1 and CDR2 from the germline V gene are SGHNT and YYREEE (reference sequence). J gave up 1 base and V 2 bases, and 4 bases lay outside the gene matches. The CDR3 length is 16 residues. CDR3 sequence: CASSFGTGSSGNTIYF. The DNA of the CDR3 is TGTGCCAGCAGCTTTGGGACAGGGTCGTCTGGAAACACCATATATTTT.

The chain employs TRBV2 and TRBJ1-2, with 11 bases aligning to TRBD1. Germline V gives CDR1 SNHLY, CDR2 FYNNEI. This CDR3 contains 14 residues. Germline trimming cut 8 bases from V and 4 bases from J; bases unmatched to any gene: 6. CDR3 loop: CASATGTGGYGYTF. Written as DNA, the CDR3 is TGTGCCAGCGCTACCGGGACAGGGGGCTATGGCTACACCTTC. The complete variable domain, with remaining parts taken from reference TRBV2 and TRBJ1-2, reads EPEVTQTPSHQVTQMGQEVILRCVPISNHLYFYWYRQILGQKVEFLVSFYNNEISEKSEIFDDQFSVERPDGSNFTLKIRSTKLEDSAMYFCASATGTGGYGYTFGSGTRLTVV.

The chain is built from TRBV19 and TRBJ2-1, with D possibly TRBD2 on 6 matching bases. Looked up from germline, CDR1 is LNHDA and CDR2 is SQIVND (reference sequence). This CDR3 comprises 15 residues. The germline V and J ends were trimmed by 7 bases and 9 bases, with 22 bases remaining between them. Here the CDR3 DNA reads TGTGCCAGTACCCTCAAAGGGGAGCCGCGGGGTGAGCAGTTCTTC. Protein product: CASTLKGEPRGEQFF.

V and J are TRBV19 and TRBJ2-7; 11 bases fit TRBD2. With 3 bases clipped from V and 3 bases from J, the junction kept 10 bases outside the gene matches. Germline V CDR1 and CDR2: LNHDA, SQIVND (reference sequence). The CDR3 spans 17 residues. Here the CDR3 reads CASSIWLAGGRHYEQYF. The CDR3 nucleotides are TGTGCCAGTAGTATTTGGCTAGCGGGGGGACGACACTACGAGCAGTACTTC.

V usage is TRBV25-1 and J usage is TRBJ1-5, with TRBD1 matching over 7 bases. The CDR3 extends over 12 amino acids. The ends lost 8 bases at V and 4 bases at J; junction bases unmatched: 2. Germline loops: CDR1 MGHDK, CDR2 SYGVNS. The CDR3 is CASGTANQPQHF. The CDR3 bases are TGTGCCAGCGGGACAGCAAATCAGCCCCAGCATTTT.